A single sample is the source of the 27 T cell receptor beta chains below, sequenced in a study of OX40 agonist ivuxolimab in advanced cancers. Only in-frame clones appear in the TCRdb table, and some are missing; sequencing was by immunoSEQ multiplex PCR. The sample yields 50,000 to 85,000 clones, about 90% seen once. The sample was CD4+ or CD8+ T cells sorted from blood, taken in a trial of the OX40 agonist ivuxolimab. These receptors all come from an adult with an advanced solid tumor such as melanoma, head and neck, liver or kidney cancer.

This CDR3 reads CASSFRAQEGYNEQFF. DNA of the CDR3: TGTGCCAGCAGTTTTAGGGCACAGGAGGGCTACAATGAGCAGTTCTTC. The chain carries TRBV27 and TRBJ2-1; weak D call: TRBD2 (6 bases). The CDR3 spans 16 residues. The V end was cut by 3 bases, the J end by 3 bases, with 15 bases between. CDR1 and CDR2 from the germline V gene are MNHEY and SMNVEV (reference sequence).

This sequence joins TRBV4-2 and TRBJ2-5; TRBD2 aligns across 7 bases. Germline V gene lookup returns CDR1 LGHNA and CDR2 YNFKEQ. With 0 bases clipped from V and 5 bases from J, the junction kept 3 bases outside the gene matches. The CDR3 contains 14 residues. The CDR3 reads CASSQEGRGETQYF. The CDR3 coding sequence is TGTGCCAGCAGCCAAGAGGGGAGGGGTGAGACCCAGTACTTC.

CDR3 sequence: CAQGGDTGELFF. In nucleotides, the CDR3 is TGTGCACAGGGGGGGGACACCGGGGAGCTGTTTTTT. The chain employs TRBV7-8 and TRBJ2-2; D possibly corresponds to TRBD1 (8 bases). The CDR3 has 12 residues. Germline CDR1 and CDR2: SGHVS and FQNEAQ.

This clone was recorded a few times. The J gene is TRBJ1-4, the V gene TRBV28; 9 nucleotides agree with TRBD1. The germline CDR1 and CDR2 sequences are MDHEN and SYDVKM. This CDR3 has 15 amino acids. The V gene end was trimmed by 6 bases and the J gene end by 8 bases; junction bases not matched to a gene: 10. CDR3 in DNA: TGTGCCAGCAGGACAGGGGGAGACCCCAGCGAAAAACTGTTTTTT. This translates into CASRTGGDPSEKLFF.

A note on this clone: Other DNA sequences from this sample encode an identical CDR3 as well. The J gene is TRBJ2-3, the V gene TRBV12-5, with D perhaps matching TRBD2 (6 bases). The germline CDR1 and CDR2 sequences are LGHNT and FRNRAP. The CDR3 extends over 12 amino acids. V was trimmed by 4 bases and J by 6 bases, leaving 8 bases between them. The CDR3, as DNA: TGTGCTAGTGGTTCCGGAGGGGATACGCAGTATTTT. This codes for CASGSGGDTQYF.

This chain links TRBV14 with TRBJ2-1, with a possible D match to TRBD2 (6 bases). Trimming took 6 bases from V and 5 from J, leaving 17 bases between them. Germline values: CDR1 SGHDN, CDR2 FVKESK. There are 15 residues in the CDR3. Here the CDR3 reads CASRLTAGFNNEQFF. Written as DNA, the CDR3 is TGTGCCAGCAGACTTACGGCGGGGTTCAACAATGAGCAGTTCTTC.

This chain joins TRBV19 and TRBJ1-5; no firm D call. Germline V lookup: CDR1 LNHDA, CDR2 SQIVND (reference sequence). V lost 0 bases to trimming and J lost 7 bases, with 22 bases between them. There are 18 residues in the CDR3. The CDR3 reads CASSIDSGVLGNGQPQHF. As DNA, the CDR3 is TGTGCCAGTAGTATAGATTCGGGAGTCCTAGGGAACGGCCAGCCCCAGCATTTT.

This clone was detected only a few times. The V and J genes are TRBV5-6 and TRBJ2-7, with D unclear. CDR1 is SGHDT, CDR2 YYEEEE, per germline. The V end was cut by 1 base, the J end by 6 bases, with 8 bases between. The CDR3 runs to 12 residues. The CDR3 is CASSLIASEQYF. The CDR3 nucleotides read TGTGCCAGCAGCTTGATCGCTTCCGAGCAGTACTTC.

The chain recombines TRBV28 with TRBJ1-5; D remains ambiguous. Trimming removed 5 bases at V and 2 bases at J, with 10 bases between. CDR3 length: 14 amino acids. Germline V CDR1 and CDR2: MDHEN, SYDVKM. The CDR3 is CASSIYGGNQPQHF. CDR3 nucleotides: TGTGCCAGCAGTATTTATGGAGGCAATCAGCCCCAGCATTTT.

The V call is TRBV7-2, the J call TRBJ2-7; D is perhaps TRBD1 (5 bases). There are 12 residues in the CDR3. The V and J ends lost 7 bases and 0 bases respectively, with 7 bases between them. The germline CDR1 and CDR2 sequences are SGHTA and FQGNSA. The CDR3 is CASKDSSYEQYF. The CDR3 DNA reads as TGTGCCAGCAAAGACAGCTCCTACGAGCAGTACTTC.

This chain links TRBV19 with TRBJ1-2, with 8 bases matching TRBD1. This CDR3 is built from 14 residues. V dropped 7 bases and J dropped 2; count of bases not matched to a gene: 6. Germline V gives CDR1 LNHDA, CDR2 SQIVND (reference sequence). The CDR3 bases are TGTGCCAGTAATGGACAGGGATTCAACTATGGCTACACCTTC. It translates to CASNGQGFNYGYTF.

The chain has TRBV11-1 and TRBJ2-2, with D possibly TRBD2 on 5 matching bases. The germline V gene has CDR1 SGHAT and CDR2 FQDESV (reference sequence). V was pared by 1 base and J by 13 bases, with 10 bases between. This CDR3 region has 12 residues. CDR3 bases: TGTGCCAGCAGCTTAGAGACCGAGGGGCTGTTTTTT. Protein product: CASSLETEGLFF.

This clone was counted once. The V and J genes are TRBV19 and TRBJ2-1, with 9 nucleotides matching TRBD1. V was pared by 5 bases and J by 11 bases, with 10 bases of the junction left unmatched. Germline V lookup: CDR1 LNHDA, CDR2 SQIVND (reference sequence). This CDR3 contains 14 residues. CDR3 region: CASSALQGADKQFF. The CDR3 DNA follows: TGTGCCAGTAGTGCGTTACAGGGGGCCGATAAGCAGTTCTTC.

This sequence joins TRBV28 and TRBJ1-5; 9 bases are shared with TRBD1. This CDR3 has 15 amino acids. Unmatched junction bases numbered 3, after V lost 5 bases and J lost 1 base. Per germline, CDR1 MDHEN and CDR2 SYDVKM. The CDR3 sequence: CASSPGQGSNQPQHF. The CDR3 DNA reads TGTGCCAGCAGTCCTGGACAGGGGAGCAATCAGCCCCAGCATTTT. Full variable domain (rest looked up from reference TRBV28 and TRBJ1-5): DVKVTQSSRYLVKRTGEKVFLECVQDMDHENMFWYRQDPGLGLRLIYFSYDVKMKEKGDIPEGYSVSREKKERFSLILESASTNQTSMYLCASSPGQGSNQPQHFGDGTRLSIL.

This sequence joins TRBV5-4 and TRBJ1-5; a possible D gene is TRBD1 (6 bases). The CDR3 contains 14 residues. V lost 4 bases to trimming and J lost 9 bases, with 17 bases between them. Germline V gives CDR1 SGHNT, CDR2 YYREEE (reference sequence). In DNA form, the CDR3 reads TGTGCCAGCAGCCCGGTCGGGGGGGCTTTGCCCCAGCATTTT. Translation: CASSPVGGALPQHF. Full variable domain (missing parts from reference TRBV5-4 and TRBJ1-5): ETGVTQSPTHLIKTRGQQVTLRCSSQSGHNTVSWYQQALGQGPQFIFQYYREEENGRGNFPPRFSGLQFPNYSSELNVNALELDDSALYLCASSPVGGALPQHFGDGTRLSIL.

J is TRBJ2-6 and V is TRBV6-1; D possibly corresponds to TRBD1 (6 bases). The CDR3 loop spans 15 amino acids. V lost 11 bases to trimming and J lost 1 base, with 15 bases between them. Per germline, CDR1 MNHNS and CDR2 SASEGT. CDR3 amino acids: CAAGTPTSGANVLTF. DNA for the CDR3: TGTGCCGCCGGGACACCTACTTCTGGGGCCAACGTCCTGACTTTC.

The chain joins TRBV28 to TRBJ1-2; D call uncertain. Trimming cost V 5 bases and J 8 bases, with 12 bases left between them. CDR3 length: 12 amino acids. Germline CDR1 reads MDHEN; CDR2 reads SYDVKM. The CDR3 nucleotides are TGTGCCAGCAGTCTGCCGCCGGCGGGCTACACCTTC. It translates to CASSLPPAGYTF.

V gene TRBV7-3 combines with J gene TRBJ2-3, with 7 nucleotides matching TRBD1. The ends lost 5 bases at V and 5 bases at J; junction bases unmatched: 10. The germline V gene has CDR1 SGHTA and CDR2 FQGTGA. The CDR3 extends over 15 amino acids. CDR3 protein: CASSQRTGGLDTQYF. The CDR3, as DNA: TGTGCCAGCAGCCAACGGACAGGCGGATTAGATACGCAGTATTTT.

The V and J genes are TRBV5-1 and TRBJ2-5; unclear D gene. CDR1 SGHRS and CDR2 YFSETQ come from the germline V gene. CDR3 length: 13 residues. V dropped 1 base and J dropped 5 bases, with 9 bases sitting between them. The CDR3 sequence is CASSLNYPETQYF. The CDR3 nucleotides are TGCGCCAGCAGCTTGAACTATCCGGAGACCCAGTACTTC. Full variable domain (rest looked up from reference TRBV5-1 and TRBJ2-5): KAGVTQTPRYLIKTRGQQVTLSCSPISGHRSVSWYQQTPGQGLQFLFEYFSETQRNKGNFPGRFSGRQFSNSRSEMNVSTLELGDSALYLCASSLNYPETQYFGPGTRLLVL.

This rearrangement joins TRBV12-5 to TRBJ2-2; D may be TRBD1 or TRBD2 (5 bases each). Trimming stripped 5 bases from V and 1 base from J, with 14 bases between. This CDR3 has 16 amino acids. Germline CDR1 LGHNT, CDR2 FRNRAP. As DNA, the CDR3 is TGTGCTAGTGGTACCGGGACCTCTCGGAACACCGGGGAGCTGTTTTTT. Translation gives CASGTGTSRNTGELFF.

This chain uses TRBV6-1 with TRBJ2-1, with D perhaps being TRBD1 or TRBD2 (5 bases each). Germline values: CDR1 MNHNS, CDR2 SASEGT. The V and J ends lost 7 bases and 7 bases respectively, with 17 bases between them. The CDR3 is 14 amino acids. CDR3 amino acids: CASKRSGTFNEQFF. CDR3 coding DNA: TGTGCCAGCAAACGATCCGGGACCTTTAATGAGCAGTTCTTC.

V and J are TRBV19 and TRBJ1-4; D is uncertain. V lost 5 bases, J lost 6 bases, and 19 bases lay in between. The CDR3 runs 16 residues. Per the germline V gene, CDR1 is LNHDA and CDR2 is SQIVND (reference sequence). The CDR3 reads CASSSRTGPDDEKLFF. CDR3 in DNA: TGTGCCAGTAGTTCTAGGACGGGCCCCGATGATGAAAAACTGTTTTTT.

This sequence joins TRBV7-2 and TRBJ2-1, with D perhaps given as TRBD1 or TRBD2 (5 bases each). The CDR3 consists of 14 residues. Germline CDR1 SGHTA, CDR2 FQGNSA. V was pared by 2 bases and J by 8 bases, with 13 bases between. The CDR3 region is CASSLSSGQHEQFF. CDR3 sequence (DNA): TGTGCCAGCAGCTTATCGTCGGGGCAGCATGAGCAGTTCTTC.

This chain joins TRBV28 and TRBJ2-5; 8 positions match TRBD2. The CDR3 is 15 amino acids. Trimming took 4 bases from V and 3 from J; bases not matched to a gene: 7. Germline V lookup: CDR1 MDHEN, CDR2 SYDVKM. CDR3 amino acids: CASSSAGGRKETQYF. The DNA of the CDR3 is TGTGCCAGCAGTTCCGCGGGGGGAAGAAAAGAGACCCAGTACTTC.

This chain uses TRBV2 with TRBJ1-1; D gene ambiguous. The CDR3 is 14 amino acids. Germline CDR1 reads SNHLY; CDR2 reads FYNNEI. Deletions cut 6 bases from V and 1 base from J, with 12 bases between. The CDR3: CASRRTLTNTEAFF. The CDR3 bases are TGTGCCAGCAGACGGACGCTAACGAACACTGAAGCTTTCTTT.

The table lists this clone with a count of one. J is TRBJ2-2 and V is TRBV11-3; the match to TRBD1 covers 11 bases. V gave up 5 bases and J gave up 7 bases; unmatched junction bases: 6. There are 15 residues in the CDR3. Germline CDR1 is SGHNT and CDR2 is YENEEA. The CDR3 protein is CASSQDRGLGGELFF. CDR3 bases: TGTGCCAGCAGCCAGGACAGGGGGCTGGGCGGGGAGCTGTTTTTT. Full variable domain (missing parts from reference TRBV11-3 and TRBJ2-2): EAGVVQSPRYKIIEKKQPVAFWCNPISGHNTLYWYLQNLGQGPELLIRYENEEAVDDSQLPKDRFSAERLKGVDSTLKIQPAELGDSAVYLCASSQDRGLGGELFFGEGSRLTVL.

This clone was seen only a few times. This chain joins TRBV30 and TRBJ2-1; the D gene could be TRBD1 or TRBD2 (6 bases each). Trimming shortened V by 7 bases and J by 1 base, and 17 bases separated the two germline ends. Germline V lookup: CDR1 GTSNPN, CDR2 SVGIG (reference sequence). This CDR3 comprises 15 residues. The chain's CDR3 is CASHGGRRSYNEQFF. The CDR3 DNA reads TGTGCCTCCCATGGGGGGCGCCGATCCTACAATGAGCAGTTCTTC.